This T cell receptor beta chain was observed in a study of technical replicates of blood from a few donors. The CDR3 is 15 residues long. The V and J ends lost 4 bases and 5 bases respectively, with 15 bases between them. Germline loops: CDR1 KGHSH, CDR2 LQKENI. Sequencing was performed with immunoSEQ multiplex PCR; in TCRdb, only in-frame clones are kept and a portion is missing. The profile shows 12,000 to 15,000 clones, around 82% of them singletons. This receptor was obtained from a human donor in good health. Sequenced sample: PBMCs. This chain uses TRBV18 with TRBJ2-1; tentatively, D is TRBD2 (6 bases). CDR3 nucleotide sequence: TGTGCCAGCTCACAGGGCTTGGGGGGAGACAATGAGCAGTTCTTC. This codes for CASSQGLGGDNEQFF.